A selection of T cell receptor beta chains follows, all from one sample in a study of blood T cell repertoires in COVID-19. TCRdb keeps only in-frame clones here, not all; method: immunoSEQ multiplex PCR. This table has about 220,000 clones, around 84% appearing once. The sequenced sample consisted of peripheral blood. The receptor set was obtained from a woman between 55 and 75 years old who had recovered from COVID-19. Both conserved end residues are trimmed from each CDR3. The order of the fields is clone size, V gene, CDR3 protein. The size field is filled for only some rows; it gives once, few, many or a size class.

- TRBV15 ATSREDRGDEQY
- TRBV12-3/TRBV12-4 ASSLFRVGYT
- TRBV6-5 ASSREGEKLF
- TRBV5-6 ASSSTDAYGYT
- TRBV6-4 ASSERVSNQPQH
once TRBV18 ASSAYTFTGSNTEAF
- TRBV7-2 ASSLGQGGVYT
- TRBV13 ASSAGGTEAF
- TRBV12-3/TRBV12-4 ASRGQGRIGYT
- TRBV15 ATSRASGDRASENIQY
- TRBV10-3 AIRDTGAHGYT